This TCR beta chain comes out of a study of blood T cells in healthy people across ages. General study points: Diversity of TCR beta correlated strongly with naive T cell percentage.

A sample-barcoded 5' primer and a J-beta primer mix were used in a second PCR of roughly 6 to 11 cycles. TCRdb reprocessed the 5' RACE reads via MiXCR and lists one record per CDR3 protein. The sample includes 760,000 or so distinct CDR3 sequences, around a quarter seen only once; the top ten take 9.4%. This clonotype was seen a handful of times. Its antigen is not known. The junction differs from germline at one of its ends, possibly a read error. Germline V CDR1 and CDR2: MNHEY, SVGAGI. The CDR3 is 17 residues long. These sequences were also reported in another study, on T cells of mothers and their children. Per that paper: The study sampled three healthy Caucasian mothers and their six children. It was found that thymic selection shapes TCR recombination output similarly in related and unrelated pairs.

V and J are TRBV6-5 and TRBJ1-4; possible D gene TRBD1, 5 bases. The receptor's source is a boy younger than 18 in good health. Material for sequencing was blood. DNA of the CDR3: TGTGCCAGCAGTTACCATTCCGAGCGGGGGGTCACCGAAAGACTGTTTTTT. Its translation: CASSYHSERGVTERLFF.